This TCR beta chain was sequenced during a study of blood T cell repertoires in COVID-19. As processed by the authors: Amplification with reference gene primers provided the estimates of nucleated cell counts. Using immunoSEQ multiplex PCR, the repertoire was profiled, and TCRdb retains in-frame clones only, with some absent. The V and J calls and clone size come from that table; D and trimming were worked out from the DNA. The sample lists 150,000 to 180,000 clones, roughly nine tenths occurring once. This CDR3 spans 13 amino acids. Germline V gene data show CDR1 as MGHDK and CDR2 as SYGVNS. V trimming: 7 bases; J trimming: 11 bases; junction bases outside the gene matches: 11.

V is TRBV25-1 and J is TRBJ1-1; TRBD1 agrees at 9 bases. Sequences were obtained from peripheral blood. The sequence was obtained from a woman aged 40 to 49 with acute or convalescent COVID-19. The CDR3 bases are TGTGCCAGCACTCCGGGACAGGGTTTGCGGGCTTTCTTT. Residues: CASTPGQGLRAFF.